What follows are 3 T cell receptor beta chains derived from one specimen sequenced in a study of OX40 agonist ivuxolimab in advanced cancers. Some clones are missing from TCRdb's copy, which holds only in-frame ones; the method was immunoSEQ multiplex PCR. The sample has tens of thousands of clones; about 88% are singletons. The sequenced sample was CD4+ or CD8+ T cells sorted from blood, obtained in a trial of the OX40 agonist ivuxolimab. These receptors were taken from an adult with an advanced solid tumor such as melanoma, head and neck, liver or kidney cancer.

This clone appeared once. The V gene is TRBV6-1, the J gene TRBJ1-1, with 7 positions matching TRBD1. The CDR3 consists of 15 residues. With 2 bases clipped from V and 6 bases from J, the junction kept 9 bases outside the gene matches. Germline CDR1 and CDR2: MNHNS and SASEGT. The CDR3 DNA is TGTGCCAGCAGTGAACCAGCAGGGGGAATCGCTGAAGCTTTCTTT. Protein: CASSEPAGGIAEAFF.

The V call is TRBV27, the J call TRBJ2-7, with D hard to call. The V gene lost 6 bases and the J gene lost 3 bases, with 15 bases spanning the gap. Germline CDR1 and CDR2: MNHEY and SMNVEV (reference sequence). This CDR3 is built from 14 residues. CDR3 nucleotide sequence: TGTGCCAGCAGCCTCTCTCCGGTGATCTACGAGCAGTACTTC. It translates to CASSLSPVIYEQYF.

This chain links TRBV29-1 with TRBJ2-1; D gene ambiguous. Deletions cut 7 bases from V and 4 bases from J, with 14 bases between. The germline V gene encodes CDR1 SQVTM and CDR2 ANQGSEA. The CDR3 extends over 13 amino acids. CDR3 sequence reads: CSAILRTYNEQFF. The DNA of the CDR3 is TGCAGCGCCATCCTCCGCACTTACAATGAGCAGTTCTTC.